Below are 3 T cell receptor beta chains sequenced from a single sample in a study of blood T cell repertoires in COVID-19. Sequenced by immunoSEQ multiplex PCR; TCRdb stores in-frame clones only, minus some. The sample consists of about 170,000 clones, roughly 80% of them appearing once. Sequenced: peripheral blood. The receptors here all came from a man aged 18 to 35 with active or convalescent COVID-19.

CDR3 loop: CASSPLNTEAFF. The CDR3 DNA reads as TGTGCCAGCTCACCACTAAACACTGAAGCTTTCTTT. The V gene is TRBV18, the J gene TRBJ1-1, with D uncertain. Germline CDR1 and CDR2: KGHSH and LQKENI. The V gene lost 1 base and the J gene lost 2 bases, with 2 bases spanning the gap. This CDR3 has 12 residues.

The gene calls are TRBV29-1 and TRBJ2-3, with 9 positions matching TRBD2. The germline gives CDR1 SQVTM, CDR2 ANQGSEA. The CDR3 contains 14 residues. The J segment lost 5 bases and the V segment lost 3 bases, leaving 6 bases of the junction unmatched. Here the CDR3 reads CSVDAGGVRDTQYF. Here the CDR3 DNA reads TGCAGCGTTGATGCGGGAGGGGTGAGAGATACGCAGTATTTT.

The rearrangement joins TRBV5-6 to TRBJ2-3, with 9 bases identical to TRBD2. The CDR3 has 17 amino acids. V shed 4 bases, J shed 2 bases, and the junction held 11 bases outside the gene matches. Germline loops: CDR1 SGHDT, CDR2 YYEEEE. DNA of the CDR3: TGTGCCAGCAGCCGTCGGTTAGCGGGAGATGCCACAGATACGCAGTATTTT. Amino acids: CASSRRLAGDATDTQYF.